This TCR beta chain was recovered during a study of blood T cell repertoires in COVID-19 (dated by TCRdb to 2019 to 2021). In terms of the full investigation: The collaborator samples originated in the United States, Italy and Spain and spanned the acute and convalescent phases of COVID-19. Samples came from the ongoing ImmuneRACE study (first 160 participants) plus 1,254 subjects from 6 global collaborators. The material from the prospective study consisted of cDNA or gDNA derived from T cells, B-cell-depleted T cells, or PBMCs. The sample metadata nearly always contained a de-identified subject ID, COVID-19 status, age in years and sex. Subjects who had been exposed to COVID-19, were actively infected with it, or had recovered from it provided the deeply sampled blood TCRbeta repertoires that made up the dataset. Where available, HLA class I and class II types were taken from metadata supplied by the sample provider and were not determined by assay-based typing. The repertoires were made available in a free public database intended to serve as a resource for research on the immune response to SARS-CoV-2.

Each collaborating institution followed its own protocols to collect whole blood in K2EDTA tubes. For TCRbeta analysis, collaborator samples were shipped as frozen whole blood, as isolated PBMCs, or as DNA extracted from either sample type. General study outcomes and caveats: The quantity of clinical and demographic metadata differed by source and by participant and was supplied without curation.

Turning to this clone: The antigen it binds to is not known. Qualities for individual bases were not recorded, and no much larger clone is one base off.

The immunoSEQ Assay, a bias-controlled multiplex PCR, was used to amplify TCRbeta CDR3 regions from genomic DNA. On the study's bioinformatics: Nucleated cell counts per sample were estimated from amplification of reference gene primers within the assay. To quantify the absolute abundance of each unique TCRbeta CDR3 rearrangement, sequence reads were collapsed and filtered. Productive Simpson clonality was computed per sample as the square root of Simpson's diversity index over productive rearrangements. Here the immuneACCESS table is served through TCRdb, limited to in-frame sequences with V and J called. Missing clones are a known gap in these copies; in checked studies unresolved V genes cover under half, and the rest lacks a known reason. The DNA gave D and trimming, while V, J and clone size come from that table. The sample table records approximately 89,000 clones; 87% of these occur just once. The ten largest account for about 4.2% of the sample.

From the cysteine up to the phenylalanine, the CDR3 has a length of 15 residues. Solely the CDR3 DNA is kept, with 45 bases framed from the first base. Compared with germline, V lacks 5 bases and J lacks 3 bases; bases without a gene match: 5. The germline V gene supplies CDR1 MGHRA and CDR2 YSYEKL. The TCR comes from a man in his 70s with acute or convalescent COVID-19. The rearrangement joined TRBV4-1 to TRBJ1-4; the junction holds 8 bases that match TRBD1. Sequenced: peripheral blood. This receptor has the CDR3 CASSLQGGPNEKLFF. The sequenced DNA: TGCGCCAGCAGCTTACAGGGGGGGCCTAATGAAAAACTGTTTTTT.